The 31 T cell receptor beta chains below were found in one sample sequenced in a study of blood T cell repertoires in COVID-19. Method: immunoSEQ multiplex PCR; TCRdb's copy keeps in-frame clones and lacks some. The sample holds 180,000 or so clones; approximately 88% are singletons and the top ten take 10% to 15%. The source material was PBMCs or T cells enriched from blood (not recorded which). The receptors originated from an older woman who had recovered from COVID-19.

J is TRBJ2-7 and V is TRBV5-5; possibly TRBD2 for D (5 bases). Trimming shortened V by 10 bases and J by 2 bases, and 16 bases separated the two germline ends. This CDR3 has 13 residues. Germline V CDR1 and CDR2: SGHKS, YYEKEE (reference sequence). The DNA of the CDR3 is TGTGCCGGTTCCCGGGAACCTGCCTACGAGCAGTACTTC. Protein product: CAGSREPAYEQYF.

This clone was seen a handful of times. V is TRBV12-3 or TRBV12-4 and J is TRBJ1-2; D gene ambiguous. The V gene lost 5 bases and the J gene lost 4 bases, with 8 bases spanning the gap. CDR3 length equals 12 residues. The CDR3 bases are TGTGCCAGCAGTCTTAATATCTATGGCTACACCTTC. Residues: CASSLNIYGYTF.

V usage is TRBV5-1 and J usage is TRBJ2-2; 7 bases map to TRBD2. Germline CDR1 SGHRS, CDR2 YFSETQ. This CDR3 spans 15 amino acids. V lost 2 bases, J lost 2 bases, and 3 bases stayed unmatched. For the CDR3, the DNA is TGCGCCAGCAGCTTCACGGGGGGAAACACCGGGGAGCTGTTTTTT. Translating gives CASSFTGGNTGELFF.

DNA of the CDR3: TGCGCCAGCAGTGAGTCCACCCGTTCGGAGCGGCGGTTCTTC. Residues: CASSESTRSERRFF. The chain has TRBV10-2 and TRBJ2-1; possibly TRBD2 for D (5 bases). Germline CDR1 WSHSY, CDR2 SAAADI. The CDR3 contains 14 residues. Between the trimmed V and J ends, which lost 0 bases and 15 bases, there was a span of 18 bases.

This rearrangement joins TRBV9 to TRBJ1-2; no definite D call. With 0 bases removed from V and 6 bases from J, the gap between germline ends came to 15 bases. Germline CDR1 and CDR2: SGDLS and YYNGEE. The CDR3 length is 15 residues. Here the CDR3 DNA reads TGTGCCAGCAGCGTAGACCGTTATGGAGTAAATGGCTACACCTTC. Its protein product is CASSVDRYGVNGYTF.

On this clone: Additional DNA sequences in this sample encode the identical CDR3. The chain employs TRBV5-1 and TRBJ1-2, with a weak D call TRBD1 (6 bases). From germline, CDR1 is SGHRS and CDR2 YFSETQ. This CDR3 is 13 amino acids long. V lost 0 bases, J lost 3 bases, and 6 bases lay in between. The DNA for the CDR3 is TGCGCCAGCAGCTTGGAGGGGGACTATGGCTACACCTTC. This sequence encodes CASSLEGDYGYTF.

The chain couples TRBV5-1 to TRBJ2-3; the match to TRBD2 covers 9 bases. This CDR3 comprises 15 residues. V gave up 1 base and J gave up 6 bases; unmatched junction bases: 6. Germline V gene data show CDR1 as SGHRS and CDR2 as YFSETQ. CDR3 coding DNA: TGCGCCAGCAGCTTGTTCGAGCGGGGGGAGGATACGCAGTATTTT. Its protein product is CASSLFERGEDTQYF.

The sample holds a few counts of this clone. This chain uses TRBV6-4 with TRBJ1-1; D unclear. The CDR3 is 15 residues long. The V gene lost 0 bases and the J gene lost 1 base, with 9 bases spanning the gap. Germline lookup yields CDR1 MRHNA and CDR2 SNTAGT. CDR3 bases: TGTGCCAGCAGTGACTCTGCAGAACGGAACACTGAAGCTTTCTTT. Residues: CASSDSAERNTEAFF.

The rearrangement uses TRBV29-1 and TRBJ2-1, with 11 nucleotides matching TRBD2. From germline, CDR1 is SQVTM and CDR2 ANQGSEA. The CDR3 length is 12 residues. The junction had 9 bases not matched to a gene; V was cut back by 5 bases and J by 15 bases. The CDR3 bases are TGCAGCGTTTTAGCGGGAGGGCCAAGTTCGTTCTTC. Translated, it gives CSVLAGGPSSFF.

J is TRBJ2-5 and V is TRBV4-1; 8 nucleotides line up with TRBD2. There are 15 residues in the CDR3. With V trimmed by 3 bases and J by 1 base, 4 bases remained unmatched. CDR1 is MGHRA, CDR2 YSYEKL, per germline. CDR3 amino acids: CASSQVAGLQETQYF. CDR3 in DNA: TGCGCCAGCAGCCAGGTAGCGGGACTCCAAGAGACCCAGTACTTC.

The chain joins TRBV18 to TRBJ2-7, with 9 bases identical to TRBD1. Germline V gene lookup returns CDR1 KGHSH and CDR2 LQKENI. The CDR3 consists of 13 residues. Losses at the gene ends were 5 bases for V and 7 bases for J; bases not matched to a gene: 6. The CDR3 loop is CASSAKDRGEQYF. CDR3 coding DNA: TGTGCCAGCTCAGCCAAGGACAGGGGAGAGCAGTACTTC.

The chain carries TRBV19 and TRBJ2-1, with TRBD2 matching 11 bases. The length of the CDR3 is 19 residues. Germline CDR1 LNHDA, CDR2 SQIVND (reference sequence). Germline trimming cut 5 bases from V and 0 bases from J; bases unmatched to any gene: 12. CDR3 in amino acids: CASSAFGTSGGSSYNEQFF. The DNA of the CDR3 is TGTGCCAGTAGTGCCTTTGGGACTAGCGGAGGGAGCTCCTACAATGAGCAGTTCTTC.

The chain employs TRBV7-9 and TRBJ1-4; TRBD1 might be the D (6 bases). This CDR3 is built from 14 residues. V lost 5 bases to trimming and J lost 5 bases, with 12 bases between them. Germline CDR1 and CDR2: SEHNR and FQNEAQ (reference sequence). In DNA, the CDR3 is TGTGCCAGCAGCGCCGGGACACGGAATGAAAAACTGTTTTTT. This codes for CASSAGTRNEKLFF.

CDR3 DNA sequence: TGTGCCAGCAGTTTACGTTCCGGGGGGGGTAATTCACCCCTCCACTTT. Translating it yields CASSLRSGGGNSPLHF. The rearrangement uses TRBV27 and TRBJ1-6; D might be TRBD1 (5 bases). The CDR3 is 16 amino acids. CDR1 is MNHEY and CDR2 is SMNVEV in the germline V gene (reference sequence). V was pared by 2 bases and J by 6 bases, with 14 bases between.

The chain has TRBV10-2 and TRBJ1-2; TRBD1 is a possible D gene (6 bases). V was shortened by 7 bases and J by 4 bases, with 13 bases between the two germline ends. This CDR3 contains 13 residues. Germline loops: CDR1 WSHSY, CDR2 SAAADI. CDR3 in amino acids: CASMPGGLYGYTF. The CDR3 bases are TGCGCCAGCATGCCCGGGGGGCTCTATGGCTACACCTTC.

The count of this clone is one. The chain has TRBV6-5 and TRBJ1-5, with D tentatively TRBD1 (6 bases). Germline V CDR1 and CDR2: MNHEY, SVGAGI. V lost 7 bases and J lost 4, with 17 bases in between. The CDR3 spans 15 residues. The CDR3 DNA sequence: TGTGCCAGCATTGGTCCAGGGGTGGTAAATCAGCCCCAGCATTTT. This sequence encodes CASIGPGVVNQPQHF.

The chain recombines TRBV27 with TRBJ1-5; no firm D call. Trimming removed 0 bases at V and 5 bases at J, with 5 bases between. Germline CDR1 and CDR2: MNHEY and SMNVEV (reference sequence). The CDR3 is made up of 13 amino acids. The CDR3 here is CASSLSFDQPQHF. In DNA form, the CDR3 reads TGTGCCAGCAGTTTATCGTTCGATCAGCCCCAGCATTTT.

The CDR3 here is CASTLFSGYGYTF. CDR3 in DNA: TGTGCCAGTACCTTATTCTCGGGCTATGGCTACACCTTC. The chain recombines TRBV19 with TRBJ1-2; D is uncertain. Looked up from germline, CDR1 is LNHDA and CDR2 is SQIVND (reference sequence). CDR3 length: 13 residues. Trimming cost V 7 bases and J 4 bases, with 13 bases left between them.

This chain connects TRBV15 to TRBJ1-2; no firm D call. The V gene's germline CDR1 is LNHNV and CDR2 YYDKDF (reference sequence). This CDR3 has 14 residues. V gave up 0 bases and J gave up 3 bases, with 8 bases separating them. CDR3 sequence: CATSRDRVYYGYTF. The CDR3 DNA is TGTGCCACCAGCAGAGACCGGGTCTACTATGGCTACACCTTC.

The rearrangement uses TRBV21-1 and TRBJ2-7; TRBD1, the D gene given by the table, was not confirmed from the DNA. TRBV21-1 counts as a pseudogene. The CDR3 covers 15 residues. The DNA for the CDR3 is TGTGCCAGCAGCAAGGAAGGACAGGCCAACTACGAGCAGTACTTC. Translation: CASSKEGQANYEQYF.

The V call is TRBV5-1, the J call TRBJ2-7, with 8 bases that match TRBD1. The CDR3 is 13 residues long. Germline CDR1 is SGHRS and CDR2 is YFSETQ. V gave up 2 bases and J gave up 7 bases; unmatched junction bases: 5. CDR3 sequence reads: CASSFQGAGEQYF. CDR3 sequence (DNA): TGCGCCAGCAGCTTCCAGGGGGCTGGTGAGCAGTACTTC.

The rearrangement joins TRBV25-1 to TRBJ1-3; tentative D call: TRBD1 (5 bases). Trimming stripped 1 base from V and 2 bases from J, with 12 bases between. The CDR3 length is 16 residues. Germline V gene sequence: CDR1 MGHDK, CDR2 SYGVNS. The CDR3 DNA is TGTGCCAGCAGTGAATTACCCCAAGGGGCTGGAAACACCATATATTTT. Amino acid sequence: CASSELPQGAGNTIYF.

This clone showed up just a few times. The V gene is TRBV3-1 (or the pseudogene TRBV3-2), the J gene TRBJ2-1; D perhaps matches TRBD2 (6 bases). Germline CDR1 and CDR2: LGHDT and YNNKEL (reference sequence). The V end was cut by 4 bases, the J end by 10 bases, with 14 bases between. The CDR3 runs 13 residues. This chain's CDR3 is CASSPRSRGEQFF. The CDR3 DNA sequence: TGTGCCAGCAGCCCCCGGTCCCGGGGGGAGCAGTTCTTC.

This rearrangement joins TRBV6-5 to TRBJ1-2; 7 bases map to TRBD1. Germline lookup yields CDR1 MNHEY and CDR2 SVGAGI. Losses at the gene ends were 4 bases for V and 8 bases for J; bases not matched to a gene: 10. There are 14 residues in the CDR3. CDR3 in amino acids: CASSSDRVGGGYTF. The CDR3 DNA sequence: TGTGCCAGCAGTTCCGACAGGGTGGGTGGGGGCTACACCTTC.

CDR3 nucleotide sequence: TGTGCCAGCAGTTACTCGGGCCGGTTCCAAGAGACCCAGTACTTC. This encodes CASSYSGRFQETQYF. The V gene is TRBV6-5, the J gene TRBJ2-5; D gene uncertain. Germline assignment: CDR1 MNHEY and CDR2 SVGAGI. This CDR3 is built from 15 residues. The V end lost 0 bases, the J end lost 1 base, and 9 bases lay between the germline ends.

The chain employs TRBV5-1 and TRBJ1-4, with D possibly TRBD1 on 6 matching bases. From germline, CDR1 is SGHRS and CDR2 YFSETQ. The CDR3 has 15 amino acids. V gave up 4 bases and J gave up 8 bases, with 18 bases separating them. CDR3 in amino acids: CASSPGAGEKEKLFF. In DNA form, the CDR3 reads TGCGCCAGCAGCCCCGGGGCAGGGGAAAAAGAAAAACTGTTTTTT. The variable domain in full, with the rest retrieved from reference TRBV5-1 and TRBJ1-4, is KAGVTQTPRYLIKTRGQQVTLSCSPISGHRSVSWYQQTPGQGLQFLFEYFSETQRNKGNFPGRFSGRQFSNSRSEMNVSTLELGDSALYLCASSPGAGEKEKLFFGSGTQLSVL.

Here the CDR3 reads CASSVSFEEPQHF. CDR3 DNA sequence: TGTGCCAGCAGTGTATCTTTCGAGGAGCCCCAGCATTTT. The rearrangement uses TRBV2 and TRBJ1-5; no definite D call. The V end was cut by 4 bases, the J end by 8 bases, with 12 bases between. CDR3 length: 13 amino acids. Germline V CDR1 and CDR2: SNHLY, FYNNEI.

The J gene is TRBJ1-5, the V gene TRBV28, with 8 nucleotides matching TRBD1. V was pared by 6 bases and J by 6 bases, with 13 bases of the junction left unmatched. The CDR3 is made up of 16 amino acids. CDR1 is MDHEN, CDR2 SYDVKM, per germline. The CDR3 nucleotides are TGTGCCAGCAGATCTAGGGACAGGATTCGCGGTCAGCCCCAGCATTTT. Translating it yields CASRSRDRIRGQPQHF. The entire variable domain, with the rest obtained from reference TRBV28 and TRBJ1-5, is as follows: DVKVTQSSRYLVKRTGEKVFLECVQDMDHENMFWYRQDPGLGLRLIYFSYDVKMKEKGDIPEGYSVSREKKERFSLILESASTNQTSMYLCASRSRDRIRGQPQHFGDGTRLSIL.

The rearrangement links TRBV2 to TRBJ1-5; D remains unclear. CDR1 is SNHLY, CDR2 FYNNEI, per germline. The CDR3 length is 14 residues. The V end was cut by 4 bases, the J end by 6 bases, with 13 bases between. CDR3 loop: CASSGVSGSQPQHF. Here the CDR3 DNA reads TGTGCCAGCAGTGGAGTTAGCGGGAGTCAGCCCCAGCATTTT.

The rearrangement joins TRBV28 to TRBJ2-7, with 10 bases aligning to TRBD1. The CDR3 runs 14 residues. V shed 6 bases, J shed 4 bases, and the junction held 6 bases outside the gene matches. Germline V gives CDR1 MDHEN, CDR2 SYDVKM. CDR3 sequence: CASRPGTGDYEQYF. CDR3 coding DNA: TGTGCCAGCAGACCCGGGACAGGGGATTACGAGCAGTACTTC.

The chain recombines TRBV27 with TRBJ2-3; D possibly corresponds to TRBD1 (6 bases). The germline V and J ends were trimmed by 4 bases and 1 base, with 9 bases remaining between them. Germline V gives CDR1 MNHEY, CDR2 SMNVEV (reference sequence). The CDR3 contains 14 residues. CDR3 loop: CASSSRGGTDTQYF. The CDR3 DNA is TGTGCCAGCAGTTCCAGGGGTGGCACAGATACGCAGTATTTT.